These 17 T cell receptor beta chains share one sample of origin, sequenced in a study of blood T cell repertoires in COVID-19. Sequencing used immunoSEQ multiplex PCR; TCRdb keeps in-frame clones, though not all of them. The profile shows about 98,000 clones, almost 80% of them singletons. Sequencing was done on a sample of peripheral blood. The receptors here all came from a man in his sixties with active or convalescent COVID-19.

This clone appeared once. The CDR3 loop reads CAISDPDRASSTDTQYF. In DNA form, the CDR3 reads TGTGCCATCAGTGACCCGGACAGGGCCTCTAGCACAGATACGCAGTATTTT. The chain couples TRBV10-3 to TRBJ2-3; 8 bases are shared with TRBD1. Looked up from germline, CDR1 is ENHRY and CDR2 is SYGVKD. This CDR3 contains 17 residues. J was trimmed by 0 bases and V by 3 bases; bases with no gene match: 8.

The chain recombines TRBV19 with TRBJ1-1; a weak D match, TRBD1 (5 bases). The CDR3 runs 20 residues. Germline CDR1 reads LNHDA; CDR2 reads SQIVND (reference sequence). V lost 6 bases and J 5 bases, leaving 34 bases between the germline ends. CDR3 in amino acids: CASRLIPGGGGHDSRTEAFF. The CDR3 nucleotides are TGTGCCAGTAGGTTGATCCCTGGTGGGGGAGGTCATGACTCGAGGACTGAAGCTTTCTTT.

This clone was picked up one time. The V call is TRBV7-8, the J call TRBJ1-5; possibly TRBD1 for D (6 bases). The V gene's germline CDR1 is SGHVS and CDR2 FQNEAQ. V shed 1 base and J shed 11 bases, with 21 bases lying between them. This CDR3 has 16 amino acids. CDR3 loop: CASSLGVGQSPGSQHF. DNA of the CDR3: TGTGCCAGCAGCTTAGGCGTAGGACAGTCCCCAGGGTCCCAGCATTTT.

The CDR3 DNA is TGTGCCAGCAGTGAAGGGGGACTTTCCCACAATGAGCAGTTCTTC. Translated: CASSEGGLSHNEQFF. The rearrangement uses TRBV6-1 and TRBJ2-1; tentatively, D is TRBD2 (6 bases). V was cut by 1 base and J by 5 bases, with 12 bases left in between. The CDR3 sequence is 15 residues long. In germline, CDR1 is MNHNS, CDR2 SASEGT.

The chain's CDR3 is CASSQDRGTKETQYF. The CDR3 nucleotides read TGCGCCAGCAGCCAAGATCGAGGAACTAAAGAGACCCAGTACTTC. V and J are TRBV4-1 and TRBJ2-5; D not certain. Germline V gives CDR1 MGHRA, CDR2 YSYEKL. The CDR3 covers 15 residues. Trimming cost V 0 bases and J 3 bases, with 11 bases left between them.

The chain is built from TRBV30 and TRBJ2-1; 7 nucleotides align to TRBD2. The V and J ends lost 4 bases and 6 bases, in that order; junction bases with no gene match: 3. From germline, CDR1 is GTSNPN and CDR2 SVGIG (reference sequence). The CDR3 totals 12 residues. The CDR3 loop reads CAWTASGNEQFF. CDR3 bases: TGTGCCTGGACCGCTAGCGGCAATGAGCAGTTCTTC.

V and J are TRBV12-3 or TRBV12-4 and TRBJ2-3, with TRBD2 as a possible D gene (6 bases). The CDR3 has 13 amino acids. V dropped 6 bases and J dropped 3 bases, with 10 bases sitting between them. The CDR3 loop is CASSGSGTDTQYF. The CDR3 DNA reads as TGTGCCAGCAGCGGGAGTGGGACAGATACGCAGTATTTT.

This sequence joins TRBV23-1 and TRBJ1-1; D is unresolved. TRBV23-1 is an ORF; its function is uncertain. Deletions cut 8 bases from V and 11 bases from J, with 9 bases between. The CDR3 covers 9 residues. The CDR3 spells CASPVSAFF. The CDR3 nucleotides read TGCGCCAGCCCCGTAAGCGCTTTCTTT.

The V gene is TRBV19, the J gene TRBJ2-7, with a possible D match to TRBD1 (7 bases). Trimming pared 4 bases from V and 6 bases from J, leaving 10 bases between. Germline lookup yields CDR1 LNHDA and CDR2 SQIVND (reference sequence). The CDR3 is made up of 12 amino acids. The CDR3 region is CASSNRGGEQYF. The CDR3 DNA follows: TGTGCCAGTAGTAACAGGGGAGGCGAGCAGTACTTC.

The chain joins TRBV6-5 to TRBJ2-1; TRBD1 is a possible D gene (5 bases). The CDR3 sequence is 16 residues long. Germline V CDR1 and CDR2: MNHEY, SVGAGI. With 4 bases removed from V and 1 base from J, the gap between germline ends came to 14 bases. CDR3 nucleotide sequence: TGTGCCAGCAGTTCCCCCACAGGTCCTTCCTACAATGAGCAGTTCTTC. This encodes CASSSPTGPSYNEQFF.

The CDR3 region has the DNA TGTGCCAGCAGCTTAGCGTCATCCGGGACTCGCATTCCAAGGCAGTTCTTC. Encoded protein: CASSLASSGTRIPRQFF. The chain is built from TRBV7-6 and TRBJ2-1; TRBD2 is a possible D gene (6 bases). The CDR3 is 17 amino acids. Trimming took off 0 bases at V and 12 bases at J, with 24 bases between the two ends. Looked up from germline, CDR1 is SGHVS and CDR2 is FNYEAQ.

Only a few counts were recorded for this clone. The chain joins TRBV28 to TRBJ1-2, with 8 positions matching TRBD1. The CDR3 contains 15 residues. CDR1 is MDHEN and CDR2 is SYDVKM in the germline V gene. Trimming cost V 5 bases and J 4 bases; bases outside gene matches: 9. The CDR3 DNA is TGTGCCAGCAGTCCCGACAGGGGAAGGAGCTATGGCTACACCTTC. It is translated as CASSPDRGRSYGYTF.

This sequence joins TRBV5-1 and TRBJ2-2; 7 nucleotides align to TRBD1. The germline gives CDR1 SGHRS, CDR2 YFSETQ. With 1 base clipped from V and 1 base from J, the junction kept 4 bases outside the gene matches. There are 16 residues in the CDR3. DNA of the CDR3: TGCGCCAGCAGCTTGAGGGCAGGGGGGAACACCGGGGAGCTGTTTTTT. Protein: CASSLRAGGNTGELFF.

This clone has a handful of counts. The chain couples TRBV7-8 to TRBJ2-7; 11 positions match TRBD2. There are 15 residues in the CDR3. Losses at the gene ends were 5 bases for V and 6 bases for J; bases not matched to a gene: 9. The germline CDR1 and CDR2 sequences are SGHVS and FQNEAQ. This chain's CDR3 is CASSPNGLAGGEQYF. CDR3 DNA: TGTGCCAGCAGCCCCAATGGCCTAGCGGGAGGCGAGCAGTACTTC.

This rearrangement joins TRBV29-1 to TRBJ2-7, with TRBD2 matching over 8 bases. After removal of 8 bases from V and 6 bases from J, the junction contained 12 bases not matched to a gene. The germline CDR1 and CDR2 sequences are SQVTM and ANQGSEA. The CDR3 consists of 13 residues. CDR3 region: CSPPDSGLGEQYV. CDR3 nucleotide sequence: TGCAGCCCGCCAGATTCGGGACTAGGCGAGCAGTACGTC.

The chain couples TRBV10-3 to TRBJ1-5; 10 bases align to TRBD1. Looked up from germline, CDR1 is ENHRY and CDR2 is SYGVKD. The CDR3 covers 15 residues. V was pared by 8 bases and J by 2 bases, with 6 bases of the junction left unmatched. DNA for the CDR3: TGTGCCATCGGGACAGGACAGGGGGGCAATCAGCCCCAGCATTTT. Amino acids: CAIGTGQGGNQPQHF.

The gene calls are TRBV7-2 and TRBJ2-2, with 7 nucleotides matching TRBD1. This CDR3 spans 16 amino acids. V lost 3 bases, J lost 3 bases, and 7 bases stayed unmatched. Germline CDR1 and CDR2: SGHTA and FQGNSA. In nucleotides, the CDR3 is TGTGCCAGCAGCTTTCCCGGTGGGACAGACACCGGGGAGCTGTTTTTT. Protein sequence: CASSFPGGTDTGELFF.